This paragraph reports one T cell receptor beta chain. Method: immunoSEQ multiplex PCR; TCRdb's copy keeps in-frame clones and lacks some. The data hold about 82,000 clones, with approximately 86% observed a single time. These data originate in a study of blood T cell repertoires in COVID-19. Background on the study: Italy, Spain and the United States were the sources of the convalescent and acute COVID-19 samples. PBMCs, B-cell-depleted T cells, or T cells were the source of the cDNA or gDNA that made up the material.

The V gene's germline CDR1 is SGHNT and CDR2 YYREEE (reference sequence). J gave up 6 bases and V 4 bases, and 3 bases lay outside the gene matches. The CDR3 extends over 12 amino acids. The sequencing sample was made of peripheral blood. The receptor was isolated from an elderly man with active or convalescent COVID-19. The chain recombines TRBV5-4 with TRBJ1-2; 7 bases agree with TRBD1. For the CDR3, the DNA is TGTGCCAGCAGCGAGGGGGCGAATGGCTACACCTTC. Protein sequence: CASSEGANGYTF.